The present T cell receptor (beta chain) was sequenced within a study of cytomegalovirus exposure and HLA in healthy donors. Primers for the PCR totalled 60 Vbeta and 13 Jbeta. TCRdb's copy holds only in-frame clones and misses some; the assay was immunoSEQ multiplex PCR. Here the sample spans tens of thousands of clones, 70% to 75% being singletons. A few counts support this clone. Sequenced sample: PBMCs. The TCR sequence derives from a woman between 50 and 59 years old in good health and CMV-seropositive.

CDR3 region: CASSPPNSGKTSGELFF. The CDR3 DNA is TGTGCCAGCTCACCGCCTAATAGCGGGAAGACGTCCGGGGAGCTGTTTTTT. The rearrangement links TRBV18 to TRBJ2-2; 8 bases match TRBD2. Per the germline V gene, CDR1 is KGHSH and CDR2 is LQKENI. The CDR3 runs 17 residues. V shed 3 bases, J shed 6 bases, and the junction held 12 bases outside the gene matches.